This record looks at one T cell receptor beta chain sequence and its context. Sequencing used immunoSEQ multiplex PCR; TCRdb keeps in-frame clones, though not all of them. The sample includes roughly 700,000 clones, about nine tenths of them seen just once. This entry comes from a study of blood T cell repertoires in COVID-19. This CDR3 has 16 residues. The germline V gene encodes CDR1 MGHRA and CDR2 YSYEKL. J lost 4 bases, V lost 5 bases, and 7 bases had no gene match. V gene TRBV4-1 combines with J gene TRBJ2-2; the match to TRBD1 covers 10 bases. This TCR was sampled from a woman aged 18-29 years with acute or convalescent COVID-19. The sample taken for sequencing was peripheral blood. This chain's CDR3 is CASSGPGQGTTGELFF. In DNA, the CDR3 is TGCGCCAGCAGCGGACCGGGACAGGGGACCACCGGGGAGCTGTTTTTT.